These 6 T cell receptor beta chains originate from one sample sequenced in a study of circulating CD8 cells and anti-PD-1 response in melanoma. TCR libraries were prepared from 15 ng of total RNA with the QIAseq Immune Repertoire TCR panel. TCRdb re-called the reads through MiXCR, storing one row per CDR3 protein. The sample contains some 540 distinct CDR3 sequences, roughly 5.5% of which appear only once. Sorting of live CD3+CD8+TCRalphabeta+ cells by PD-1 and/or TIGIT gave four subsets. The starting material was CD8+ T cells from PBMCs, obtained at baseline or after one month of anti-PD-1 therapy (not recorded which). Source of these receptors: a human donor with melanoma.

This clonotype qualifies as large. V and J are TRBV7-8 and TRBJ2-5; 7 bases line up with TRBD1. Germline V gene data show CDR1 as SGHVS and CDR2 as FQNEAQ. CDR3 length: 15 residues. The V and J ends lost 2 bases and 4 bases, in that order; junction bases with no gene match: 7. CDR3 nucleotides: TGTGCCAGCAGCTTATTAGGGGGCTTAGGAGAGACCCAGTACTTC. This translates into CASSLLGGLGETQYF. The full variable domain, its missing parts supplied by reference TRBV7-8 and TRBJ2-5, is GAGVSQSPRYKVAKRGQDVALRCDPISGHVSLFWYQQALGQGPEFLTYFQNEAQLDKSGLPSDRFFAERPEGSVSTLKIQRTQQEDSAVYLCASSLLGGLGETQYFGPGTRLLVL.

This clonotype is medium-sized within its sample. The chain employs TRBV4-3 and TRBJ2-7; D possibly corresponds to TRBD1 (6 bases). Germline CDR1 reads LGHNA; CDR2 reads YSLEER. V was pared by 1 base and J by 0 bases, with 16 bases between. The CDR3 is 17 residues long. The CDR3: CASSQGITGQNSYEQYF. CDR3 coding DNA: TGCGCCAGCAGCCAAGGGATAACCGGACAGAACTCCTACGAGCAGTACTTC.

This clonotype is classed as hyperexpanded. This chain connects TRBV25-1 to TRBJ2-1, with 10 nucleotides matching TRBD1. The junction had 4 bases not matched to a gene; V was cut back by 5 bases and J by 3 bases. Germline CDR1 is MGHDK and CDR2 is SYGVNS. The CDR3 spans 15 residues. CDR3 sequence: CASSSGTGVYNEQFF. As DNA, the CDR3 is TGTGCCAGCAGTTCCGGGACAGGGGTCTACAATGAGCAGTTCTTC. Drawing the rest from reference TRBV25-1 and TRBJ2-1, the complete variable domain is EADIYQTPRYLVIGTGKKITLECSQTMGHDKMYWYQQDPGMELHLIHYSYGVNSTEKGDLSSESTVSRIRTEHFPLTLESARPSHTSQYLCASSSGTGVYNEQFFGPGTRLTVL.

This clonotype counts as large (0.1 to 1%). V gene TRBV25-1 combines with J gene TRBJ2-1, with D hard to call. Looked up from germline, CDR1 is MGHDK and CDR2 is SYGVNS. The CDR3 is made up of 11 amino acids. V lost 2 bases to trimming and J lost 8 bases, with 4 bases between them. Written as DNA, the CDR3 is TGTGCCAGCAGTGAAGCGGATGAGCAGTTCTTC. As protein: CASSEADEQFF.

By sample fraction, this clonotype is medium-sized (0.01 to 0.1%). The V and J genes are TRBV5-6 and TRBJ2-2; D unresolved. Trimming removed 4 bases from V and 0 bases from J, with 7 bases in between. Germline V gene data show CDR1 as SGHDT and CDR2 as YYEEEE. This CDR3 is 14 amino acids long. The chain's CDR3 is CASSPTTNTGELFF. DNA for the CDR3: TGTGCCAGCAGCCCAACTACGAACACCGGGGAGCTGTTTTTT.

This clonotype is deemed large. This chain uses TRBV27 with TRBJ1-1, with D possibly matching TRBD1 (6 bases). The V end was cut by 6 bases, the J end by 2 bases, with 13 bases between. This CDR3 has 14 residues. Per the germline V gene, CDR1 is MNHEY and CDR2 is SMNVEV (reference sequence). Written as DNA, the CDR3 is TGTGCCAGCAGGTCTGGACAGACAAACACTGAAGCTTTCTTT. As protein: CASRSGQTNTEAFF.